The entry below describes one TCR beta chain. As yet, its antigen is unknown. The data were taken from a study of cytomegalovirus exposure and HLA in healthy donors. Study in general: Of over 350 genotyped donors, around 86% grouped in the Caucasian-associated ancestry cluster.

Germline V gene sequence: CDR1 LGHNA, CDR2 YNFKEQ. This CDR3 comprises 15 residues. With 4 bases removed from V and 2 bases from J, the gap between germline ends came to 13 bases. With 60 Vbeta and 13 Jbeta primers, the PCR was carried out. The repertoire was sequenced with immunoSEQ multiplex PCR; TCRdb's copy has only in-frame clones and lacks some. The sample shows 50,000 to 60,000 clones, roughly 80% of them seen only once. Whole-study results and caveats: In vitro work confirmed that three CMV-associated chains recognize CMV antigens. In a later analysis, across HLA loci, associated TCR counts were highest for DRB1, lowest for HLA-C.

The clonotype originates from a woman aged 40 to 49 in good health and CMV-seropositive. Material for sequencing was PBMCs. The V gene is TRBV4-2, the J gene TRBJ2-3; D remains ambiguous. CDR3 nucleotide sequence: TGTGCCAGCAGCCCTTTAGGAGCGCTCACAGATACGCAGTATTTT. Its protein product is CASSPLGALTDTQYF.